Detailed here is one TCR beta chain. This specimen comes from a study of cytomegalovirus exposure and HLA in healthy donors. The overall study: One earlier analysis, a look at roughly 180 million T cells, found some 120 million unique TCR beta sequences.

The PCR made use of 60 Vbeta and 13 Jbeta primers. Measured with immunoSEQ multiplex PCR; TCRdb has only the in-frame clones, and not every one. The profile covers about 160,000 clones, with over 75% appearing a single time and around 0.97% taken by the ten largest. V lost 6 bases to trimming and J lost 10 bases, with 19 bases between them. The germline gives CDR1 MNHNY, CDR2 SVGAGI (reference sequence). This CDR3 has 15 amino acids. Material for sequencing was PBMCs. V is TRBV6-6 and J is TRBJ1-6, with a weak D call TRBD1 (6 bases). This sequence originates from a woman between 45 and 60 years old in good health and CMV-seropositive. The CDR3 DNA sequence: TGTGCCAGCAGGCCTACCGGGACAAAGGAATCACCCCTCCACTTT. Residues: CASRPTGTKESPLHF.